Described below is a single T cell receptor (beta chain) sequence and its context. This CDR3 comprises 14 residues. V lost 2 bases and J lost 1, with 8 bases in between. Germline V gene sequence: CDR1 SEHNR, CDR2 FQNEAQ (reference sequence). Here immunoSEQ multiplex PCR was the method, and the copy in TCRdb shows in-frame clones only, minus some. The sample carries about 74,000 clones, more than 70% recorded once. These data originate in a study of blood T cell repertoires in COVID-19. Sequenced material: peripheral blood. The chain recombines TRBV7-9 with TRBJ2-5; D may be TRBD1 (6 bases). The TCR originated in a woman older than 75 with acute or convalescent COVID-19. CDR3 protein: CASSLTGLQETQYF. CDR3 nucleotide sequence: TGTGCCAGCAGCTTAACAGGGCTCCAAGAGACCCAGTACTTC.